These 7 T cell receptor beta chains were sequenced from one sample in a study of T cell responses to AZD1222 COVID-19 vaccine. Repertoires were generated with immunoSEQ multiplex PCR, while TCRdb's copy carries only in-frame clones and drops some. The sample has roughly 150,000 clones; 92% are singletons. Sequences were derived from peripheral blood, sampled on day 0 of AZD1222 vaccination. The receptors come from an adult in good health.

This clone has only one observation. This rearrangement joins TRBV2 to TRBJ2-3, with 16 bases lining up with TRBD2. J gave up 6 bases and V 5 bases, and 5 bases lay outside the gene matches. Germline lookup yields CDR1 SNHLY and CDR2 FYNNEI. The CDR3 covers 16 residues. The CDR3, as DNA: TGTGCCAGCAGTAGGGGACTAGCGGGAGGGGGGGATACGCAGTATTTT. Its translation is CASSRGLAGGGDTQYF.

CDR3 in amino acids: CASSYRGAGGELFF. The CDR3 coding sequence is TGTGCCAGCAGTTACCGGGGGGCCGGTGGGGAGCTGTTTTTT. The chain links TRBV6-5 to TRBJ2-2; a possible D gene is TRBD2 (7 bases). The germline CDR1 and CDR2 sequences are MNHEY and SVGAGI. V lost 2 bases and J 8 bases, leaving 12 bases between the germline ends. CDR3 length equals 14 residues.

V is TRBV6-5 and J is TRBJ1-6; D ambiguous. Germline CDR1 is MNHEY and CDR2 is SVGAGI. V lost 10 bases and J 0 bases, leaving 13 bases between the germline ends. The CDR3 extends over 15 amino acids. The CDR3 region is CAIKQSGSYNSPLHF. The CDR3 nucleotides read TGTGCCATAAAACAGTCAGGCTCCTATAATTCACCCCTCCACTTT.

In its sample, this clone was seen once. The rearrangement joins TRBV10-3 to TRBJ1-4; D is unclear. The CDR3 spans 15 residues. V gave up 3 bases and J gave up 0 bases, with 8 bases separating them. In germline, CDR1 is ENHRY, CDR2 SYGVKD. The CDR3 DNA sequence: TGTGCCATCAGTGATCCGGGTTCAACTAATGAAAAACTGTTTTTT. Its protein product is CAISDPGSTNEKLFF.

The chain links TRBV7-3 to TRBJ2-2, with D unclear. The germline V gene encodes CDR1 SGHTA and CDR2 FQGTGA. The CDR3 runs 13 residues. V gave up 5 bases and J gave up 7 bases, with 11 bases separating them. The CDR3 region has the DNA TGTGCCAGCAGCCCCTTGGGCCACGGGGAGCTGTTTTTT. This encodes CASSPLGHGELFF.

The chain uses TRBV18 and TRBJ1-1, with TRBD1 as a possible D gene (6 bases). Germline CDR1 and CDR2: KGHSH and LQKENI. This CDR3 region has 16 residues. Trimming left V 3 bases short and J 0 bases short, with 14 bases between. CDR3 sequence (DNA): TGTGCCAGCTCACCGTCGGAAACAGGGATGAACACTGAAGCTTTCTTT. Translation: CASSPSETGMNTEAFF. Filled out from reference TRBV18 and TRBJ1-1, the complete variable domain reads NAGVMQNPRHLVRRRGQEARLRCSPMKGHSHVYWYRQLPEEGLKFMVYLQKENIIDESGMPKERFSAEFPKEGPSILRIQQVVRGDSAAYFCASSPSETGMNTEAFFGQGTRLTVV.

CDR3 residues: CASSLWGAQETQYF. The CDR3 DNA follows: TGTGCCAGTAGTCTCTGGGGGGCCCAAGAGACCCAGTACTTC. The chain combines TRBV19 with TRBJ2-5; D could derive from TRBD1 or TRBD2 (6 bases each). V lost 5 bases to trimming and J lost 1 base, with 11 bases between them. Germline CDR1 and CDR2: LNHDA and SQIVND (reference sequence). CDR3 size: 14 residues.